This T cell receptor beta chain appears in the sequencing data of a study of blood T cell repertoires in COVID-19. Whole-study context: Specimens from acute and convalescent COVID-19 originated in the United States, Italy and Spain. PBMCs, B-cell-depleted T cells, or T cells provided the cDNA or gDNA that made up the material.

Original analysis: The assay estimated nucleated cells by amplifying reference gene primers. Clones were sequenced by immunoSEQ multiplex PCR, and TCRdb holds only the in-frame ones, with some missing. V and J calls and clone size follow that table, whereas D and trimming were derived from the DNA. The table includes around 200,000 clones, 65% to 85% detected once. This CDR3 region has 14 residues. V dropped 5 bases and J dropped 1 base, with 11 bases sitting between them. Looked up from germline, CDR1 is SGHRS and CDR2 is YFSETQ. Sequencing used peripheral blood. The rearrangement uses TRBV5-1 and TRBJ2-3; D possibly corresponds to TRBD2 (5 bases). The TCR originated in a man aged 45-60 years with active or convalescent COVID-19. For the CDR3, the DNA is TGCGCCAGCAGTTCCGACGGGGGCACAGATACGCAGTATTTT. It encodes CASSSDGGTDTQYF.